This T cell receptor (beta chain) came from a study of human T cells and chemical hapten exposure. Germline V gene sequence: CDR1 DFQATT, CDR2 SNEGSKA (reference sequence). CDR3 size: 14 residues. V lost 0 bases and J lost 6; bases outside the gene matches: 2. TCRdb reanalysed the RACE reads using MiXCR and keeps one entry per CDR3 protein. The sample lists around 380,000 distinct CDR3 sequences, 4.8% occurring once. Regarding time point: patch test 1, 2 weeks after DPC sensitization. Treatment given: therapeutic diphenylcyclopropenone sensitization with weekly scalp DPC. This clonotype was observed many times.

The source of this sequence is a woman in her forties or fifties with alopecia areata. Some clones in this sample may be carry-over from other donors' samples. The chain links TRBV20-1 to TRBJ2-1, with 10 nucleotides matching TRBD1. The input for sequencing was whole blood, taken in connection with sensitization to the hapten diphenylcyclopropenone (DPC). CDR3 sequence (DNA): TGCAGTGCTAGAGATCGGGACAGGGGCAATGAGCAGTTCTTC. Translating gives CSARDRDRGNEQFF.